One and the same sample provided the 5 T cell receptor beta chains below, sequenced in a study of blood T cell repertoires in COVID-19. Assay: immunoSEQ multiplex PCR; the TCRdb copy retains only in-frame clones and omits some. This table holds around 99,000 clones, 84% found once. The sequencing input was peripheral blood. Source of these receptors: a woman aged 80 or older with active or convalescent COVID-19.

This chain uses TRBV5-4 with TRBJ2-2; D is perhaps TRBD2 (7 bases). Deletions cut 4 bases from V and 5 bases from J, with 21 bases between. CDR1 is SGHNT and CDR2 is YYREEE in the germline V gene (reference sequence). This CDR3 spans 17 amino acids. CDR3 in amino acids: CASSLGRGGRRTGELFF. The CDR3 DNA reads TGTGCCAGCAGCCTGGGAAGGGGGGGGCGGCGTACCGGGGAGCTGTTTTTT.

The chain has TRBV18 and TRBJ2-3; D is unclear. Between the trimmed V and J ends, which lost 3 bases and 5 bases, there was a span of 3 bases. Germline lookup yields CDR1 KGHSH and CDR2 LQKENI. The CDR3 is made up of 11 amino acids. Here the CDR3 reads CASSPKDTQYF. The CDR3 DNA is TGTGCCAGCTCACCTAAAGATACGCAGTATTTT.

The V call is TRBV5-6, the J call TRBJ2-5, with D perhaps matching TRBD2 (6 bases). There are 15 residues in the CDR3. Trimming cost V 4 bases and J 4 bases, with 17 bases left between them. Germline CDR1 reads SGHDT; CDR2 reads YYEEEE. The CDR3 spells CASSRPSGGVETQYF. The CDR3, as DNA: TGTGCCAGCAGCCGACCCAGCGGAGGGGTAGAGACCCAGTACTTC.

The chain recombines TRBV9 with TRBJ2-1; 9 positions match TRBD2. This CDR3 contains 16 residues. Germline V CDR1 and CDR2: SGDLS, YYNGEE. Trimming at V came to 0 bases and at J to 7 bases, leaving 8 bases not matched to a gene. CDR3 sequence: CASSVGLAGAWNEQFF. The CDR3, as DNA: TGTGCCAGCAGCGTAGGTTTAGCGGGAGCTTGGAATGAGCAGTTCTTC.

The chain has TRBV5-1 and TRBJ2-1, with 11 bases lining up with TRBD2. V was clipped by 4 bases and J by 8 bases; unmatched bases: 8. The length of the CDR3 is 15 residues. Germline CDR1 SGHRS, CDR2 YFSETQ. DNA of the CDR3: TGCGCCAGCAGCCCGGGGACTAGCGGCGACGATGAGCAGTTCTTC. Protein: CASSPGTSGDDEQFF.